This TCR beta chain was observed in a study of blood T cell repertoires in COVID-19. Overall study context: Spain, Italy and the United States supplied samples that represented acute and convalescent COVID-19. From T cells, B-cell-depleted T cells, or PBMCs came the material, which was cDNA or gDNA.

The study recruited people aged about 18 to 89 years across 24 US areas. Before being deemed recovered, Cohort 3 donors had two negative PCRs, clearance, or symptom resolution. Germline assignment: CDR1 LNHNV and CDR2 YYDKDF (reference sequence). The CDR3 covers 14 residues. Deletions cut 0 bases from V and 4 bases from J, with 8 bases between. The data were produced by immunoSEQ multiplex PCR, yet TCRdb's version contains in-frame clones alone and is incomplete. The sample has about 290,000 clones; 89% are singletons. The material sequenced was PBMCs or T cells enriched from blood (not recorded which). This TCR derives from a middle-aged woman who had recovered from COVID-19. The rearrangement links TRBV15 to TRBJ2-3; D not resolved. The CDR3 sequence is CATSRDMSADTQYF. CDR3 coding DNA: TGTGCCACCAGCAGAGATATGAGCGCAGATACGCAGTATTTT. Full variable domain (rest looked up from reference TRBV15 and TRBJ2-3): DAMVIQNPRYQVTQFGKPVTLSCSQTLNHNVMYWYQQKSSQAPKLLFHYYDKDFNNEADTPDNFQSRRPNTSFCFLDIRSPGLGDTAMYLCATSRDMSADTQYFGPGTRLTVL.